A selection of T cell receptor beta chains follows, all from one sample in a study of spatial heterogeneity in lung cancer. TCRdb reprocessed the 5' RACE reads with MiXCR, giving one entry per CDR3 protein. The table has fewer than 65,000 distinct CDR3 sequences, around 6% seen once. Sample: PBMCs, taken at surgery. Every receptor here comes from a female donor with early-stage non-small cell lung cancer. Each CDR3 is given with its conserved first and last residue. A D gene is named only where the DNA matches it firmly. Where a row states a size, it is once, few, many or the class of an expanded clone; other rows omit it.

v_call: TRBV10-3; j_call: TRBJ1-2; clone_size: few; d_call: -; cdr3_nt: TGTGCCACTTCCGACAGCTATGGCTACACCTTC; cdr3_aa: CATSDSYGYTF
v_call: TRBV2; j_call: TRBJ2-1; clone_size: many; d_call: TRBD1; cdr3_nt: TGTGCCAGCACCCCGTCAAGCAGGGGGTGGGGTGAGCAGTTCTTC; cdr3_aa: CASTPSSRGWGEQFF
v_call: TRBV20-1; j_call: TRBJ1-3; clone_size: many; d_call: TRBD1; cdr3_nt: TGCAGTGTCAGGACAGGGCCTGGAAACACCATATATTTT; cdr3_aa: CSVRTGPGNTIYF
v_call: TRBV11-1; j_call: TRBJ1-6; clone_size: many; d_call: -; cdr3_nt: TGTGCCAGCAGCGCGGGGGACATTTTAAGGGCACCCCTCCACTTT; cdr3_aa: CASSAGDILRAPLHF
v_call: TRBV28; j_call: TRBJ2-2; clone_size: many; d_call: TRBD2; cdr3_nt: TGTGCCAGCAGTCGACTAGCGGGAGGGCCCGGCACCGGGGAGCTGTTTTTT; cdr3_aa: CASSRLAGGPGTGELFF
v_call: TRBV6-2/TRBV6-3; j_call: TRBJ1-5; clone_size: medium-sized; d_call: TRBD1; cdr3_nt: TGTGCCAGCACCCAAACAGGGGCCCGCAATCAGCCCCAGCATTTT; cdr3_aa: CASTQTGARNQPQHF
v_call: TRBV3-1; j_call: TRBJ1-6; clone_size: few; d_call: TRBD1; cdr3_nt: TGTGCCAGCAGCCTCCGGGACAGTTCCTATAATTCACCCCTCCACTTT; cdr3_aa: CASSLRDSSYNSPLHF
v_call: TRBV18; j_call: TRBJ1-2; clone_size: many; d_call: -; cdr3_nt: TGTGCCAGCTCGTTCGACAGTAACTATGGCTACACCTTC; cdr3_aa: CASSFDSNYGYTF
v_call: TRBV29-1; j_call: TRBJ2-3; clone_size: many; d_call: -; cdr3_nt: TGCAGCGCCGGCAGGGCGGATACGCAGTATTTT; cdr3_aa: CSAGRADTQYF
v_call: TRBV5-5; j_call: TRBJ1-3; clone_size: -; d_call: -; cdr3_nt: TGTGCCAGCAGCTTGGACCAGGGAGCTAACGGAAACACCATATATTTT; cdr3_aa: CASSLDQGANGNTIYF
v_call: TRBV20-1; j_call: TRBJ2-7; clone_size: few; d_call: TRBD2; cdr3_nt: TGCAGTGCCTCAGGACTAGCGGCATCCTACGAGCAGTACTTC; cdr3_aa: CSASGLAASYEQYF
v_call: TRBV28; j_call: TRBJ2-7; clone_size: few; d_call: TRBD1; cdr3_nt: TGTGCCAGCAGGCCAGACAGGGGGCTGTCCTACGAGCAGTACTTC; cdr3_aa: CASRPDRGLSYEQYF
v_call: TRBV3-1; j_call: TRBJ1-1; clone_size: many; d_call: TRBD1; cdr3_nt: TGTGCCAGCAGCTCCGGCTTTGGGCTCCCGGGACAGGGTGCTTTCTTT; cdr3_aa: CASSSGFGLPGQGAFF
v_call: TRBV28; j_call: TRBJ1-3; clone_size: few; d_call: -; cdr3_nt: TGTGCCAGCACCGTAAGTCCGAGCTCTGGAAACACCATATATTTT; cdr3_aa: CASTVSPSSGNTIYF
v_call: TRBV7-2; j_call: TRBJ2-5; clone_size: many; d_call: -; cdr3_nt: TGTGCCAGCAGACGTTCTAGGACAGAGACCCAGTACTTC; cdr3_aa: CASRRSRTETQYF
v_call: TRBV28; j_call: TRBJ2-2; clone_size: -; d_call: -; cdr3_nt: TGTGCCAGCCTGCTAGAGGTGCCCGGGGAGCTGTTTTTT; cdr3_aa: CASLLEVPGELFF
v_call: TRBV6-1; j_call: TRBJ2-5; clone_size: few; d_call: -; cdr3_nt: TGTGCCAGCAGTGAAGGGGGGCAAGAGACCCAGTACTTC; cdr3_aa: CASSEGGQETQYF
v_call: TRBV20-1; j_call: TRBJ1-6; clone_size: few; d_call: -; cdr3_nt: TGCAGTGCTAGAGTAGGAACAGGGATGGGGTTATCCTATAATTCACCCCTCCACTTT; cdr3_aa: CSARVGTGMGLSYNSPLHF
v_call: TRBV5-1; j_call: TRBJ2-3; clone_size: -; d_call: TRBD2; cdr3_nt: TGCGCCAGCAGCCGGGGGGGATCCGTCACAGATACGCAGTATTTT; cdr3_aa: CASSRGGSVTDTQYF
v_call: TRBV5-1; j_call: TRBJ1-2; clone_size: few; d_call: -; cdr3_nt: TGCGCCAGCAGTAGGGGAAATGGCTACACCTTC; cdr3_aa: CASSRGNGYTF
v_call: TRBV4-1; j_call: TRBJ2-5; clone_size: many; d_call: TRBD1; cdr3_nt: TGCGCCAGCAGCCAAGATACGAGCGCGACAGGGGGTGCGGAAGAGACCCAGTACTTC; cdr3_aa: CASSQDTSATGGAEETQYF
v_call: TRBV2; j_call: TRBJ1-1; clone_size: -; d_call: -; cdr3_nt: TGTGCCACCGGGGGACTGGTGTTAACTGAAGCTTTCTTT; cdr3_aa: CATGGLVLTEAFF
v_call: TRBV3-1; j_call: TRBJ2-1; clone_size: -; d_call: TRBD2; cdr3_nt: TGTGCCAGCAGCCAAACCCGGACTAGCAGGAATGAGCAGTTCTTC; cdr3_aa: CASSQTRTSRNEQFF
v_call: TRBV4-1; j_call: TRBJ2-3; clone_size: many; d_call: TRBD1; cdr3_nt: TGCGCCAGCAGCTCTCTTCGAATCGGGACAGGGACAGATACGCAGTATTTT; cdr3_aa: CASSSLRIGTGTDTQYF
v_call: TRBV20-1; j_call: TRBJ2-3; clone_size: many; d_call: TRBD1; cdr3_nt: TGCAGTGCTAGGACAGGGACAGGGATCAATACGCAGTATTTT; cdr3_aa: CSARTGTGINTQYF
v_call: TRBV24-1; j_call: TRBJ2-2; clone_size: few; d_call: -; cdr3_nt: TGTGCCACCAGTGAAAGGGGACCGGACTACACCGGGGAGCTGTTTTTT; cdr3_aa: CATSERGPDYTGELFF
v_call: TRBV7-3; j_call: TRBJ2-5; clone_size: many; d_call: -; cdr3_nt: TGTGCCAGCAGCCCCCGGACAGATGAGACCCAGTACTTC; cdr3_aa: CASSPRTDETQYF
v_call: TRBV6-5; j_call: TRBJ1-5; clone_size: few; d_call: TRBD1; cdr3_nt: TGTGCCAGCATCAGGGGACAGGGGAATGATAATCAGCCCCAGCATTTT; cdr3_aa: CASIRGQGNDNQPQHF
v_call: TRBV5-1; j_call: TRBJ1-5; clone_size: -; d_call: -; cdr3_nt: TGCGCCAGCAGCTTGGGGGCTCAGGGTGCAGAGCAGCCCCAGCATTTT; cdr3_aa: CASSLGAQGAEQPQHF
v_call: TRBV20-1; j_call: TRBJ2-7; clone_size: -; d_call: -; cdr3_nt: TGCAGTGCTAGCCTAGCCGGCTCCTACGAGCAGTACTTC; cdr3_aa: CSASLAGSYEQYF
v_call: TRBV7-2; j_call: TRBJ2-7; clone_size: many; d_call: -; cdr3_nt: TGTGCCAGCAGCCGGGGCTTAGGGTACGAGCAGTACTTC; cdr3_aa: CASSRGLGYEQYF
v_call: TRBV15; j_call: TRBJ1-1; clone_size: few; d_call: -; cdr3_nt: TGTGCCGCCAGCAGACCTTCCACTGAAGCTTTCTTT; cdr3_aa: CAASRPSTEAFF
v_call: TRBV6-1; j_call: TRBJ2-4; clone_size: many; d_call: -; cdr3_nt: TGTGCCAGCAGTGGCGGGGAAGGAGCCAAAAACATTCAGTACTTC; cdr3_aa: CASSGGEGAKNIQYF
v_call: TRBV12-3/TRBV12-4; j_call: TRBJ2-7; clone_size: few; d_call: -; cdr3_nt: TGTGCCAGCAGTTTAGGTCGAGGCTACGAGCAGTACTTC; cdr3_aa: CASSLGRGYEQYF
v_call: TRBV7-2; j_call: TRBJ1-2; clone_size: few; d_call: TRBD1; cdr3_nt: TGTGCCAGCAGCTTAGTGGTTCGACAGGGGAGCTATGGCTACACCTTC; cdr3_aa: CASSLVVRQGSYGYTF
v_call: TRBV6-5; j_call: TRBJ1-4; clone_size: many; d_call: TRBD1; cdr3_nt: TGTGCCAGCAGACGACAGGGAGGGAATGAAAAACTGTTTTTT; cdr3_aa: CASRRQGGNEKLFF
v_call: TRBV3-1; j_call: TRBJ1-1; clone_size: few; d_call: -; cdr3_nt: TGTGCCAGCAGCCAAGAAACAACAGGGAATGTTGAAGCTTTCTTT; cdr3_aa: CASSQETTGNVEAFF
v_call: TRBV6-4; j_call: TRBJ2-3; clone_size: many; d_call: -; cdr3_nt: TGTGCCAGCAGTGGAGGGGGGGCCATAGATACGCAGTATTTT; cdr3_aa: CASSGGGAIDTQYF
v_call: TRBV4-2; j_call: TRBJ2-7; clone_size: -; d_call: -; cdr3_nt: TGTGCCAGCAGCCAACGGTACGAGCAGTACTTC; cdr3_aa: CASSQRYEQYF
v_call: TRBV6-1; j_call: TRBJ1-3; clone_size: -; d_call: -; cdr3_nt: TGTGCCAGCAGTGTGGGAGGGCCGGGGAGAAACACCATATATTTT; cdr3_aa: CASSVGGPGRNTIYF
v_call: TRBV27; j_call: TRBJ2-3; clone_size: many; d_call: TRBD2; cdr3_nt: TGTGCCAGCAGTTTAAGCGGGGGAAGCACAGATACGCAGTATTTT; cdr3_aa: CASSLSGGSTDTQYF
v_call: TRBV5-1; j_call: TRBJ2-1; clone_size: -; d_call: -; cdr3_nt: TGCGCCAGCAGCTTCGGACACCCGAGCTCCTACAATGAGCAGTTCTTC; cdr3_aa: CASSFGHPSSYNEQFF
v_call: TRBV7-8; j_call: TRBJ1-5; clone_size: -; d_call: -; cdr3_nt: TGTGCCAGCAGCGCGACCGATTCGGTGGGGCCCCAGCATTTT; cdr3_aa: CASSATDSVGPQHF
v_call: TRBV7-2; j_call: TRBJ2-1; clone_size: few; d_call: TRBD1; cdr3_nt: TGTGCCAGCAGCTCATCCGGGACAGGGTATGAGCAGTTCTTC; cdr3_aa: CASSSSGTGYEQFF
v_call: TRBV5-5; j_call: TRBJ1-5; clone_size: few; d_call: TRBD1; cdr3_nt: TGTGCCAGCAGCTGGACAGGGAACAATCAGCCCCAGCATTTT; cdr3_aa: CASSWTGNNQPQHF
v_call: TRBV10-3; j_call: TRBJ1-1; clone_size: -; d_call: -; cdr3_nt: TGTGCCATCAGGGGAGAGGTTTCAACTTTCTTT; cdr3_aa: CAIRGEVSTFF
v_call: TRBV5-1; j_call: TRBJ1-1; clone_size: -; d_call: -; cdr3_nt: TGCGCCAGCAGCTTGGAGCTCGGCCCCACTGAAGCTTTCTTT; cdr3_aa: CASSLELGPTEAFF
v_call: TRBV5-4; j_call: TRBJ1-1; clone_size: many; d_call: -; cdr3_nt: TGTGCCAGCAGCTTGGCCGGGACACGTTGGACTGAAGCTTTCTTT; cdr3_aa: CASSLAGTRWTEAFF
v_call: TRBV4-1; j_call: TRBJ2-1; clone_size: many; d_call: -; cdr3_nt: TGCGCCAGCCGTGAAACCGTCTCCTACAATGAGCAGTTCTTC; cdr3_aa: CASRETVSYNEQFF
v_call: TRBV7-7; j_call: TRBJ2-1; clone_size: -; d_call: TRBD2; cdr3_nt: TGTGCCAGCAGCCCCCTAGCGGGCCGGTGGAATGAGCAGTTCTTC; cdr3_aa: CASSPLAGRWNEQFF